A selection of T cell receptor beta chains follows, all from one sample in a study of cytomegalovirus exposure and HLA in healthy donors. Some clones are missing from TCRdb's copy, which holds only in-frame ones; the method was immunoSEQ multiplex PCR. The sample has tens of thousands of clones, about 76% seen once; the top ten hold roughly 12%. The sequenced sample consisted of PBMCs. Source of these receptors: a male donor in good health and CMV-seropositive. Each CDR3 is given with its conserved first and last residue. The D gene is left open where the match is weak. Clone size is given for some rows only: seen once, a few or many times, or a class if the clone is expanded.

V: TRBV5-1; D: TRBD1; size: NA; J: TRBJ2-3; DNA: TGCGCCAGCAGTAAGGGGACAGGGGGCGATACGCAGTATTTT; CDR3: CASSKGTGGDTQYF
V: TRBV7-6; D: NA; size: NA; J: TRBJ2-4; DNA: TGTGCCAGCAGCTTGAACTTTTTAGACATTCAGTACTTC; CDR3: CASSLNFLDIQYF
V: TRBV7-2; D: NA; size: NA; J: TRBJ1-6; DNA: TGTGCCAGCAGCACTCAGGGAGGGGGTTATAATTCACCCCTCCACTTT; CDR3: CASSTQGGGYNSPLHF
V: TRBV7-9; D: NA; size: NA; J: TRBJ2-7; DNA: TGTGCCAGCAGCTTAACCCAGGGGAACTACGAGCAGTACTTC; CDR3: CASSLTQGNYEQYF
V: TRBV6-1; D: TRBD2; size: NA; J: TRBJ2-5; DNA: TGTGCCAGCAGTGAGGGGCGGGGGGGCCGTGAGACCCAGTACTTC; CDR3: CASSEGRGGRETQYF
V: TRBV19; D: NA; size: NA; J: TRBJ2-1; DNA: TGTGCCAGTAGCGTCGGGATGTACAATGAGCAGTTCTTC; CDR3: CASSVGMYNEQFF
V: TRBV18; D: NA; size: NA; J: TRBJ2-1; DNA: TGTGCCAGCTCACCATCCCAAATTGAGAATGAGCAGTTCTTC; CDR3: CASSPSQIENEQFF
V: TRBV7-9; D: TRBD2; size: NA; J: TRBJ2-3; DNA: TGTGCCAGCAGCTTGCTAGCGGCAGATACGCAGTATTTT; CDR3: CASSLLAADTQYF
V: TRBV12-2; D: NA; size: NA; J: TRBJ2-7; DNA: TGTGCAAGTCGCCTTTCTGGTGGGCGTACGCCCTCCTACGAGCAGTACTTC; CDR3: CASRLSGGRTPSYEQYF
V: TRBV7-2; D: TRBD1; size: NA; J: TRBJ2-6; DNA: TGTGCCAGCAGCTTATGGGGCAGGGGGTACTCTGGGGCCAACGTCCTGACTTTC; CDR3: CASSLWGRGYSGANVLTF
V: TRBV5-6; D: NA; size: few; J: TRBJ2-7; DNA: TGTGCCAGCAGATGCGTCTTGCTCTCGTACAGGCCCTACGAGCAGTACTTC; CDR3: CASRCVLLSYRPYEQYF
V: TRBV7-3; D: TRBD2; size: NA; J: TRBJ2-1; DNA: TGTGCCAGCAGACTAAGCCGACTAGCGGTGTACAATGAGCAGTTCTTC; CDR3: CASRLSRLAVYNEQFF
V: TRBV7-2; D: TRBD2; size: few; J: TRBJ2-7; DNA: TGTGCCAGCAGGCCTGGACTAGCGGGGGGCCTAGAGCAGTACTTC; CDR3: CASRPGLAGGLEQYF
V: TRBV5-4; D: TRBD1; size: NA; J: TRBJ2-7; DNA: TGTGCCAGCAGCATCGACGGGACAGGATCCTACGAGCAGTACTTC; CDR3: CASSIDGTGSYEQYF
V: TRBV10-3; D: TRBD1; size: few; J: TRBJ1-6; DNA: TGTGCCATCAGTCCGGGACAGGGATCCTATAATTCACCCCTCCACTTT; CDR3: CAISPGQGSYNSPLHF
V: TRBV30; D: TRBD2; size: NA; J: TRBJ2-2; DNA: TGTGCCTGGAGGAATAGCGGGAGTTCGGCCGGGGAGCTGTTTTTT; CDR3: CAWRNSGSSAGELFF
V: TRBV7-6; D: NA; size: NA; J: TRBJ2-5; DNA: TGTGCCAGCAGCCCCACCGGGGAGACCCAGTACTTC; CDR3: CASSPTGETQYF
V: TRBV7-9; D: NA; size: NA; J: TRBJ2-7; DNA: TGTGCCAGCAGCCCAGTACGGCCCGGGGTGTACGAGCAGTACTTC; CDR3: CASSPVRPGVYEQYF
V: TRBV7-9; D: NA; size: once; J: TRBJ2-1; DNA: TGTGCCAGCAGCTTAGATCACAGGGTCAATGAGCAGTTCTTC; CDR3: CASSLDHRVNEQFF
V: TRBV18; D: NA; size: NA; J: TRBJ2-3; DNA: TGTGCCAGCTCACTGGCGGGACTCCTATCTAGCACAGATACGCAGTATTTT; CDR3: CASSLAGLLSSTDTQYF
V: TRBV21-1; D: NA; size: NA; J: TRBJ2-2; DNA: TGTGCCAGCAAGGACAGGTCGGTAAATCCCGGGGAGCTGTTTTTT; CDR3: CASKDRSVNPGELFF
V: TRBV18; D: TRBD1; size: NA; J: TRBJ1-1; DNA: TGTGCCAGCTCAGTGGACAGGGGTACTGAAGCTTTCTTT; CDR3: CASSVDRGTEAFF
V: TRBV18; D: NA; size: NA; J: TRBJ1-3; DNA: TGTGCCAGCTCACCAATCCCAGGGAGGCCAAACACCATATATTTT; CDR3: CASSPIPGRPNTIYF
V: TRBV6-5; D: NA; size: NA; J: TRBJ1-3; DNA: TGTGCCAGTTCGACAGTCTCTGGAAACACCATATATTTT; CDR3: CASSTVSGNTIYF
V: TRBV13; D: TRBD2; size: once; J: TRBJ2-7; DNA: TGTGCCAGCAGCGCAGCTGGGACTAGCGGGGGGGCGGGGGAGCAGTACTTC; CDR3: CASSAAGTSGGAGEQYF
V: TRBV18; D: TRBD2; size: NA; J: TRBJ2-3; DNA: TGTGCCAGCTCCCCCCGGCAGCGGGGAGAGATAGATACGCAGTATTTT; CDR3: CASSPRQRGEIDTQYF
V: TRBV27; D: NA; size: NA; J: TRBJ1-1; DNA: TGTGCCAGCAGTGGGTTCGTCCAGGACACTGAAGCTTTCTTT; CDR3: CASSGFVQDTEAFF
V: TRBV7-2; D: NA; size: NA; J: TRBJ2-6; DNA: TGTGCCAGCAGCTTAACCGCAGGGGACAACACTGGGGCCAACGTCCTGACTTTC; CDR3: CASSLTAGDNTGANVLTF
V: TRBV27; D: TRBD2; size: NA; J: TRBJ2-7; DNA: TGTGCCAGCAGTTTAGGTAGAGGGCGGGGGGCTTACGAGCAGTACTTC; CDR3: CASSLGRGRGAYEQYF
V: TRBV9; D: NA; size: NA; J: TRBJ2-3; DNA: TGTGCCAGCAGCGTAGACGGGGTCCGCACAGATACGCAGTATTTT; CDR3: CASSVDGVRTDTQYF
V: TRBV2; D: NA; size: medium-sized; J: TRBJ2-1; DNA: TGTGCCAGCAGTGAGCCGGACAGATCCTACAATGAGCAGTTCTTC; CDR3: CASSEPDRSYNEQFF
V: TRBV11-3; D: NA; size: NA; J: TRBJ2-2; DNA: TGTGCCAGCAGCTTAGGAGGGGGGAACACCGGGGAGCTGTTTTTT; CDR3: CASSLGGGNTGELFF
V: TRBV27; D: NA; size: few; J: TRBJ2-1; DNA: TGTGCCAGCCGGACGGGAAACAATGAGCAGTTCTTC; CDR3: CASRTGNNEQFF
V: TRBV19; D: NA; size: NA; J: TRBJ1-2; DNA: TGTGCCAGTAGTATAGGCAGATCTCCCTATGGCTACACCTTC; CDR3: CASSIGRSPYGYTF
V: TRBV7-3; D: NA; size: NA; J: TRBJ2-7; DNA: TGTGCCAGCAGCCCCTCAGCCGCGAGGGCCATCGAATACTACGAGCAGTACTTC; CDR3: CASSPSAARAIEYYEQYF
V: TRBV27; D: TRBD1; size: once; J: TRBJ1-1; DNA: TGTGCCTCGGGTCGGCAGGGGGCGTCGGGCACTGAAGCTTTCTTT; CDR3: CASGRQGASGTEAFF
V: TRBV5-4; D: TRBD1; size: NA; J: TRBJ1-3; DNA: TGTGCCAGCAGCGCGGGACAGGGAAGTCGCCACTCTGGAAACGCCATATATTTT; CDR3: CASSAGQGSRHSGNAIYF
V: TRBV18; D: NA; size: NA; J: TRBJ1-1; DNA: TGTGCCAGCTCATCAACGCAGGAAATGAACACTGAAGCTTTCTTT; CDR3: CASSSTQEMNTEAFF
V: TRBV7-9; D: TRBD1; size: NA; J: TRBJ1-5; DNA: TGTTCCAGCAGCGCGCATCCGGGACAGGAGCGCAATCAGCCCCAGCATTTT; CDR3: CSSSAHPGQERNQPQHF
V: TRBV5-4; D: NA; size: NA; J: TRBJ2-1; DNA: TGTGCCAGCAGCTTGGTTTCGGGCAATGAGCAGTTCTTC; CDR3: CASSLVSGNEQFF